Presented here are 20 T cell receptor beta chains from one specimen sequenced in a study of CD8+ T cells in alopecia areata. RNA extraction and reverse transcription yielded cDNA as sequencing template. The table came from immunoSEQ multiplex PCR; TCRdb's copy has only in-frame clones and leaves some out. The repertoire consists of 150,000 to 200,000 clones, with about 63% occurring once and the leading ten covering about 14%. The source material was CD4+ T cells sorted from blood, sampled at week 0. These receptors originate from a human donor with alopecia areata.

Only a few counts were recorded for this clone. This chain connects TRBV30 to TRBJ2-1; perhaps TRBD2 as D (7 bases). The ends were cut back, 1 base at V and 6 bases at J, with 16 bases in the middle. This CDR3 has 15 residues. Germline V gives CDR1 GTSNPN, CDR2 SVGIG (reference sequence). The CDR3 protein is CAWSERGAQGNEQFF. CDR3 nucleotide sequence: TGTGCCTGGAGTGAACGGGGGGCCCAGGGCAATGAGCAGTTCTTC. Looking up the rest from reference TRBV30 and TRBJ2-1 gives the full variable domain: SQTIHQWPATLVQPVGSPLSLECTVEGTSNPNLYWYRQAAGRGLQLLFYSVGIGQISSEVPQNLSASRPQDRQFILSSKKLLLSDSGFYLCAWSERGAQGNEQFFGPGTRLTVL.

This clone was found a few times. The V gene is TRBV29-1, the J gene TRBJ2-3; TRBD2 matches 7 bases. The CDR3 totals 16 residues. Looked up from germline, CDR1 is SQVTM and CDR2 is ANQGSEA. Trimming took 4 bases from V and 2 from J; bases not matched to a gene: 12. As DNA, the CDR3 is TGCAGCGTTGCAAAGGCCGGGACTACATACACAGATACGCAGTATTTT. Residues: CSVAKAGTTYTDTQYF.

V is TRBV7-8 and J is TRBJ2-7; 8 nucleotides line up with TRBD1. J gave up 3 bases and V 5 bases, and 6 bases lay outside the gene matches. This CDR3 spans 14 amino acids. Germline V gene data show CDR1 as SGHVS and CDR2 as FQNEAQ. The DNA of the CDR3 is TGTGCCAGCAGCCATATAGACAGGGGCTACGAGCAGTACTTC. This sequence encodes CASSHIDRGYEQYF. Full variable domain (outside the CDR3, taken from reference TRBV7-8 and TRBJ2-7): GAGVSQSPRYKVAKRGQDVALRCDPISGHVSLFWYQQALGQGPEFLTYFQNEAQLDKSGLPSDRFFAERPEGSVSTLKIQRTQQEDSAVYLCASSHIDRGYEQYFGPGTRLTVT.

The rearrangement links TRBV30 to TRBJ2-1; D is possibly TRBD2 (6 bases). This CDR3 has 15 amino acids. The V gene lost 3 bases and the J gene lost 3 bases, with 15 bases spanning the gap. Per germline, CDR1 GTSNPN and CDR2 SVGIG (reference sequence). CDR3 sequence (DNA): TGTGCCTGGAGGGGAGGCAATCTCCGCTACAATGAGCAGTTCTTC. Protein sequence: CAWRGGNLRYNEQFF.

Here the CDR3 DNA reads TGTGCCAGCAGCTTAGCCGTGGCCAAAAACATTCAGTACTTC. Protein sequence: CASSLAVAKNIQYF. J is TRBJ2-4 and V is TRBV7-9; D remains ambiguous. The V and J ends lost 0 bases and 1 base respectively, with 4 bases between them. The CDR3 is made up of 14 amino acids. CDR1 and CDR2 (germline): SEHNR, FQNEAQ (reference sequence).

This chain links TRBV4-1 with TRBJ1-5; no firm D call. CDR1 and CDR2 from the germline V gene are MGHRA and YSYEKL. V shed 4 bases and J shed 5 bases, with 9 bases lying between them. This CDR3 has 13 amino acids. The CDR3 reads CASSRAADQPQHF. The CDR3 region has the DNA TGCGCCAGCAGCCGGGCAGCAGATCAGCCCCAGCATTTT.

This chain links TRBV29-1 with TRBJ2-7; a possible D gene is TRBD2 (5 bases). The germline gives CDR1 SQVTM, CDR2 ANQGSEA. The CDR3 covers 13 residues. Trimming took off 3 bases at V and 7 bases at J, with 16 bases between the two ends. CDR3 bases: TGCAGCGTTGAGTCGGATACGGGGATGGAGCAGTACTTC. Amino acid sequence: CSVESDTGMEQYF.

J is TRBJ2-1 and V is TRBV29-1; D possibly corresponds to TRBD1 (6 bases). Trimming removed 4 bases at V and 0 bases at J, with 16 bases between. The CDR3 is 16 residues long. Germline V gene lookup returns CDR1 SQVTM and CDR2 ANQGSEA. The CDR3: CSVARGATSSYNEQFF. The DNA of the CDR3 is TGCAGCGTTGCCAGGGGAGCTACGAGCTCCTACAATGAGCAGTTCTTC.

The chain couples TRBV25-1 to TRBJ1-2; D gene ambiguous. The V gene lost 4 bases and the J gene lost 4 bases, with 7 bases spanning the gap. The CDR3 runs 12 residues. Looked up from germline, CDR1 is MGHDK and CDR2 is SYGVNS. The CDR3 region is CASSGSVYGYTF. CDR3 DNA: TGTGCCAGCAGTGGCTCTGTCTATGGCTACACCTTC.

This clone showed up just a few times. Other nucleotide sequences from this sample produce the same CDR3. CDR3 coding DNA: TGCGCCAGCAGCTTGGGGGGGAACACTGAAGCTTTCTTT. Amino acids: CASSLGGNTEAFF. V and J are TRBV5-1 and TRBJ1-1; D remains ambiguous. V was shortened by 0 bases and J by 1 base, with 4 bases between the two germline ends. Germline V CDR1 and CDR2: SGHRS, YFSETQ. This CDR3 is built from 13 residues.

The genes are TRBV29-1 and TRBJ2-7; TRBD2 matches at 7 bases. The CDR3 runs 12 residues. Germline V CDR1 and CDR2: SQVTM, ANQGSEA. With V trimmed by 7 bases and J by 3 bases, 6 bases remained unmatched. This CDR3 is CSAQRDYYEQYF. The CDR3 DNA reads as TGCAGCGCCCAGCGGGACTACTACGAGCAGTACTTC.

This clone was seen only a few times. This chain connects TRBV7-2 to TRBJ1-3; D call uncertain. The CDR3 runs 15 residues. V was shortened by 4 bases and J by 8 bases, with 18 bases between the two germline ends. Germline values: CDR1 SGHTA, CDR2 FQGNSA. The CDR3 loop reads CASSYPGKALDTIYF. CDR3 nucleotides: TGTGCCAGCAGCTACCCCGGGAAGGCGTTGGACACCATATATTTT.

This clone was counted a single time. This rearrangement joins TRBV29-1 to TRBJ2-3; 11 bases align to TRBD1. Germline assignment: CDR1 SQVTM and CDR2 ANQGSEA. Unmatched junction bases numbered 13, after V lost 3 bases and J lost 5 bases. The CDR3 length is 17 residues. The CDR3 DNA is TGCAGCGTTGATTTAGTAGGACAGGGGGCGCAGATAGATACGCAGTATTTT. Translated, it gives CSVDLVGQGAQIDTQYF.

The chain has TRBV30 and TRBJ1-4; D unclear. The CDR3 runs to 12 residues. CDR1 GTSNPN and CDR2 SVGIG come from the germline V gene (reference sequence). Trimming took 2 bases from V and 6 from J, leaving 7 bases between them. The CDR3: CAWSLLDEKLFF. CDR3 bases: TGTGCCTGGAGTTTATTGGATGAAAAACTGTTTTTT.

There are a few counts of this clone. This chain joins TRBV30 and TRBJ1-1, with D unclear. Germline CDR1 and CDR2: GTSNPN and SVGIG (reference sequence). CDR3 length: 14 residues. Trimming took 1 base from V and 5 from J, leaving 14 bases between them. CDR3 coding DNA: TGTGCCTGGAGTGCAAGCCTTCTGGGGACTGAAGCTTTCTTT. It yields the protein CAWSASLLGTEAFF.

The V and J genes are TRBV5-1 and TRBJ1-4; 7 bases line up with TRBD1. The CDR3 loop spans 14 amino acids. J was trimmed by 8 bases and V by 6 bases; bases with no gene match: 10. CDR1 is SGHRS and CDR2 is YFSETQ in the germline V gene. CDR3 in amino acids: CASNPGGDREKLFF. Written as DNA, the CDR3 is TGCGCCAGCAACCCTGGTGGGGACAGAGAAAAACTGTTTTTT.

This clone was observed a few times. This chain links TRBV7-9 with TRBJ2-1; D possibly matches TRBD1 or TRBD2 (6 bases each). The V gene's germline CDR1 is SEHNR and CDR2 FQNEAQ (reference sequence). The CDR3 contains 15 residues. The V end was cut by 4 bases, the J end by 9 bases, with 19 bases between. The CDR3 loop is CASSSRGQSEGEQFF. CDR3 nucleotide sequence: TGTGCCAGCAGCTCCCGGGGGCAAAGCGAGGGTGAGCAGTTCTTC.

This sequence joins TRBV30 and TRBJ1-5, with D possibly TRBD1 on 6 matching bases. Germline CDR1 and CDR2: GTSNPN and SVGIG (reference sequence). There are 13 residues in the CDR3. V dropped 5 bases and J dropped 1 base, with 9 bases sitting between them. CDR3 bases: TGTGCCTGGGGGACACAGAGCAATCAGCCCCAGCATTTT. It encodes CAWGTQSNQPQHF.

This clone showed up just a few times. The rearrangement uses TRBV6-5 and TRBJ2-3, with a possible D match to TRBD1 (6 bases). Trimming removed 2 bases from V and 1 base from J, with 10 bases in between. The CDR3 consists of 15 residues. Germline V gene lookup returns CDR1 MNHEY and CDR2 SVGAGI. The CDR3 DNA reads as TGTGCCAGCAGTTACAGGGGGTTCGGCACAGATACGCAGTATTTT. Its protein product is CASSYRGFGTDTQYF.

The chain has TRBV6-5 and TRBJ2-7; D not certain. In germline, CDR1 is MNHEY, CDR2 SVGAGI. Trimming left V 2 bases short and J 7 bases short, with 12 bases between. This CDR3 comprises 13 residues. CDR3 in amino acids: CASSYAPSREQYF. The DNA for the CDR3 is TGTGCCAGCAGTTACGCCCCATCGAGGGAGCAGTACTTC.